This T cell receptor (beta chain) originates from a study of cytomegalovirus exposure and HLA in healthy donors. Study-wide findings and caveats: The investigators catalogued 150 or so TCR beta chains as cytomegalovirus-associated. Prior analysis indicated that the majority of TCR beta V segments exhibited productivity approximately 90% or approximately 30% of the time.

Regarding this clone: Its antigen is unidentified.

The PCR made use of 60 Vbeta and 13 Jbeta primers. Using immunoSEQ multiplex PCR, the repertoire was profiled, and TCRdb retains in-frame clones only, with some absent. In the table there are approximately 140,000 clones, roughly three quarters of which are singletons. The sequenced material came from PBMCs. This TCR was recovered from a woman aged 40 to 50 in good health and CMV-seropositive.

CDR3 coding DNA: TGTGCCAGCAGCGACCCGGGACAGGGGGGAACTACTGGAAACACCATATATTTT. Translating it yields CASSDPGQGGTTGNTIYF. V usage is TRBV14 and J usage is TRBJ1-3; 11 positions agree with TRBD1. The CDR3 consists of 18 residues. The V segment lost 5 bases and the J segment 2 bases; nucleotides outside the gene matches: 11. Looked up from germline, CDR1 is SGHDN and CDR2 is FVKESK.